This is a list of T cell receptor beta chains from one sample in a study of identifying expanded T cells in peripheral blood. Data came from immunoSEQ multiplex PCR; TCRdb stores just in-frame clones and leaves some out. The data hold over 75,000 clones, with approximately 88% observed a single time. The sequenced sample consisted of blood. Receptor source: a person aged 18 to 70 in good health. The CDR3 runs from the conserved cysteine through the conserved F or W. A D gene is named only where the DNA matches it firmly. Clone size, where shown, is once, few, many, or a class for clones that have expanded.

size,J,V,D,CDR3,DNA
NA,TRBJ2-5,TRBV5-1,NA,CASSGGRETQYF,TGCGCCAGCAGCGGGGGACGGGAGACCCAGTACTTC
NA,TRBJ2-1,TRBV5-1,NA,CASSWTVSSYNEQFF,TGCGCCAGCAGCTGGACAGTCAGCTCCTACAATGAGCAGTTCTTC
NA,TRBJ1-2,TRBV6-1,NA,CASSYDYGYTF,TGTGCCAGCAGTTACGACTATGGCTACACCTTC
NA,TRBJ2-5,TRBV18,TRBD1,CASSITGVGQETQYF,TGTGCCAGCTCGATCACAGGGGTGGGACAAGAGACCCAGTACTTC
few,TRBJ2-1,TRBV28,TRBD1,CASSPLGQDVFF,TGTGCCAGCAGTCCCCTAGGACAGGATGTGTTCTTC
NA,TRBJ2-5,TRBV7-3,TRBD1,CASSLMGRGQGETQYF,TGTGCCAGCAGCTTAATGGGCAGGGGGCAAGGAGAGACCCAGTACTTC
NA,TRBJ1-2,TRBV5-6,NA,CASSGGWMHGYTF,TGTGCCAGCAGCGGGGGCTGGATGCATGGCTACACCTTC
few,TRBJ1-3,TRBV6-1,NA,CASSEEVIRSGNTIYF,TGTGCCAGCAGTGAAGAGGTCATTAGATCTGGAAACACCATATATTTT
NA,TRBJ1-5,TRBV19,NA,CASGPGKGGGQPQHF,TGTGCCAGTGGCCCCGGGAAGGGCGGTGGTCAGCCCCAGCATTTT
NA,TRBJ2-6,TRBV29-1,TRBD1,CSVTGNRGFGGANVLTF,TGCAGCGTTACCGGCAACAGGGGCTTCGGGGGGGCCAACGTCCTGACTTTC
medium-sized,TRBJ2-3,TRBV6-4,TRBD2,CASSDSRGADTQYF,TGTGCCAGCAGTGACTCGCGGGGGGCAGATACGCAGTATTTT
NA,TRBJ2-7,TRBV7-2,NA,CASSLAGGPYEQYF,TGTGCCAGCAGCTTAGCGGGAGGCCCCTACGAGCAGTACTTC
few,TRBJ2-7,TRBV6-5,TRBD1,CASSPDRTTYEQYF,TGTGCCAGCAGCCCGGACAGGACGACCTACGAGCAGTACTTC
NA,TRBJ2-2,TRBV5-6,NA,CASSRGGRELFF,TGTGCCAGCAGCAGGGGGGGCAGGGAGCTGTTTTTT
NA,TRBJ1-2,TRBV6-5,NA,CASSYSPGIPSYGYTF,TGTGCCAGCAGTTACTCCCCGGGCATACCCAGCTATGGCTACACCTTC
NA,TRBJ2-3,TRBV12-5,NA,CASGWGDTQYF,TGTGCTAGTGGTTGGGGAGATACGCAGTATTTT
NA,TRBJ2-2,TRBV15,NA,CATSRDGGSTGELFF,TGTGCCACCAGCAGAGATGGGGGGAGCACCGGGGAGCTGTTTTTT
NA,TRBJ2-1,TRBV29-1,TRBD1,CSVATGGAYNEQFF,TGCAGCGTTGCGACAGGGGGGGCCTACAATGAGCAGTTCTTC
once,TRBJ1-1,TRBV7-3,TRBD1,CASSLTGQGELVAFF,TGTGCCAGCAGCTTAACGGGGCAGGGGGAGTTGGTAGCTTTCTTT
NA,TRBJ1-2,TRBV6-5,TRBD1,CASSYSATGGFYGYTF,TGTGCCAGCAGTTACTCTGCGACAGGGGGCTTCTATGGCTACACCTTC
NA,TRBJ2-7,TRBV5-8,NA,CASSPRHGTYEQYF,TGTGCCAGCAGCCCGCGACACGGTACCTACGAGCAGTACTTC
NA,TRBJ2-2,TRBV4-1,TRBD1,CASSQEGIEGANTGELFF,TGCGCCAGCAGCCAAGAGGGGATCGAGGGGGCCAACACCGGGGAGCTGTTTTTT
NA,TRBJ1-2,TRBV6-6,NA,CASSYSPRDSYGYTF,TGTGCCAGCAGTTACTCTCCTAGGGATAGCTATGGCTACACCTTC
NA,TRBJ1-5,TRBV30,NA,CAWSFSGNQPQHF,TGTGCCTGGAGTTTTAGTGGCAATCAGCCCCAGCATTTT
NA,TRBJ1-3,TRBV10-1,TRBD1,CASSRDRAGNTIYF,TGCGCCAGCAGCCGGGACAGAGCTGGAAACACCATATATTTT
NA,TRBJ1-2,TRBV5-5,NA,CASSLRGSNYGYTF,TGTGCCAGCAGCTTAAGGGGTTCTAACTATGGCTACACCTTC
NA,TRBJ2-3,TRBV5-6,NA,CASAGERLTDTQYF,TGTGCCAGCGCAGGCGAACGGCTCACAGATACGCAGTATTTT
NA,TRBJ2-5,TRBV7-9,NA,CASSIKGGYQETQYF,TGTGCCAGCAGCATAAAGGGGGGGTACCAAGAGACCCAGTACTTC
NA,TRBJ2-1,TRBV7-6,NA,CASSLALRQSYNEQFF,TGTGCCAGCAGCTTAGCTTTGAGGCAATCCTACAATGAGCAGTTCTTC
NA,TRBJ2-7,TRBV4-2,TRBD1,CASSQGSDRGYEQYF,TGTGCCAGCAGCCAAGGCTCCGACAGGGGGTACGAGCAGTACTTC
NA,TRBJ1-2,TRBV6-6,NA,CASSYLTRRYGYTF,TGTGCCAGCAGTTACCTTACAAGACGCTATGGCTACACCTTC
NA,TRBJ2-7,TRBV27,NA,CASSYSGTSPYEQYF,TGTGCCAGCAGCTACTCCGGGACATCACCCTACGAGCAGTACTTC
NA,TRBJ1-3,TRBV11-2,TRBD1,CASSRLVGQRKFSGNTIYF,TGTGCCAGCAGCCGCTTAGTGGGACAGCGGAAGTTCTCTGGAAACACCATATATTTT
NA,TRBJ2-7,TRBV4-2,TRBD2,CASSQDVRSGGRGYEQYF,TGTGCCAGCAGCCAAGATGTTCGGAGCGGCGGGAGGGGCTACGAGCAGTACTTC
few,TRBJ1-1,TRBV18,NA,CASSLDSSTEAFF,TGTGCCAGCTCACTCGATAGCAGCACTGAAGCTTTCTTT
NA,TRBJ2-7,TRBV7-3,NA,CASSPPRAVSYEQYF,TGTGCCAGCAGCCCGCCGAGGGCAGTCTCCTACGAGCAGTACTTC
NA,TRBJ2-3,TRBV29-1,NA,CSGTSTGRDTQYF,TGCAGCGGAACCTCTACCGGGAGAGATACGCAGTATTTT
NA,TRBJ2-3,TRBV28,NA,CASSFTDRTDTQYF,TGTGCCAGCAGCTTTACCGACAGGACAGATACGCAGTATTTT
NA,TRBJ2-3,TRBV30,TRBD1,CAWSQPQGAVTDTQYF,TGTGCCTGGAGTCAACCACAGGGGGCTGTGACAGATACGCAGTATTTT
NA,TRBJ1-2,TRBV7-3,NA,CASSPNLGNYGYTF,TGTGCCAGCAGCCCCAACCTGGGGAACTATGGCTACACCTTC
few,TRBJ2-7,TRBV28,NA,CASSSGQLGEQYF,TGTGCCAGCAGTTCGGGGCAGCTTGGAGAGCAGTACTTC
NA,TRBJ2-1,TRBV10-3,NA,CAISDWGTGLQGRDEQFF,TGTGCCATCAGTGACTGGGGGACGGGTCTACAGGGTAGGGATGAGCAGTTCTTC
NA,TRBJ2-7,TRBV5-1,NA,CASSLVGQPQYEQYF,TGCGCCAGCAGCTTGGTTGGGCAGCCGCAGTACGAGCAGTACTTC
NA,TRBJ2-1,TRBV19,NA,CASSPGWNEQFF,TGTGCCAGTAGTCCGGGTTGGAATGAGCAGTTCTTC